Sequencing of this T cell receptor (beta chain) was carried out in a study of CD8 T cells in ankylosing spondylitis. This clonotype was found a few times. Its specificity is unknown. Preparation of TCR beta libraries was done by quantitative 5'-RACE with molecular barcodes. One entry per CDR3 protein, called by TCRdb with MiXCR from the 5' RACE reads. The table has around 440,000 distinct CDR3 sequences, roughly 15% seen once. Trimming left V 5 bases short and J 0 bases short, with 11 bases between. Germline loops: CDR1 SGHTA, CDR2 FQGNSA. This CDR3 contains 15 residues. Overall study results and limits: A motif in TCR beta, a set of roughly 8 highly homologous variants, appeared characteristic of ankylosing spondylitis blood. It was reported that disease-linked clones were significantly enriched in matched ankylosing spondylitis synovial fluid. CD8+ cells made up the disease-linked clones, which were relatively rare in peripheral blood.

This TCR was sampled from a male donor with ankylosing spondylitis. Material: blood, either unsorted or a sorted T cell fraction (not recorded which). The chain carries TRBV7-2 and TRBJ2-1; D may be TRBD2 (5 bases). The CDR3 loop is CASSLRGYSYNEQFF. The CDR3 DNA reads as TGTGCCAGCAGCCTCCGGGGATACTCCTACAATGAGCAGTTCTTC.